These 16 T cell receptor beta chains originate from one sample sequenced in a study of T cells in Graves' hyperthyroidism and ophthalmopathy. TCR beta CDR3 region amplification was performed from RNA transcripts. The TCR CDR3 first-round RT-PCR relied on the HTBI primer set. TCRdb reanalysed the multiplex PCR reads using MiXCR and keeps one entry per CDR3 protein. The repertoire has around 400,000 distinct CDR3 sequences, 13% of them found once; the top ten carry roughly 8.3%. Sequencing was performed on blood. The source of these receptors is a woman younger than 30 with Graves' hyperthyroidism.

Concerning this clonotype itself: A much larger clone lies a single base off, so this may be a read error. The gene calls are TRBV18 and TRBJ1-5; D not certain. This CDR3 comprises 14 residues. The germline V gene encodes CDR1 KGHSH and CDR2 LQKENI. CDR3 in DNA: TGTGCCAGCTTACCATGGGGAACCCAGCAGCCCCAGCATTTT. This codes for CASLPWGTQQPQHF.

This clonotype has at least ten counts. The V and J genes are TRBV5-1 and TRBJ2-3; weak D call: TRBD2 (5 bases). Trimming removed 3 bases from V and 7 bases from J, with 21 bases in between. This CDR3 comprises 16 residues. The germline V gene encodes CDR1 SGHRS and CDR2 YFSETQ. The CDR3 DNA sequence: TGCGCCAGCAGCTCATCACCGGCGACTATTATAAATACGCAGTATTTT. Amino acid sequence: CASSSSPATIINTQYF. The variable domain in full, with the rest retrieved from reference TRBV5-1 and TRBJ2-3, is KAGVTQTPRYLIKTRGQQVTLSCSPISGHRSVSWYQQTPGQGLQFLFEYFSETQRNKGNFPGRFSGRQFSNSRSEMNVSTLELGDSALYLCASSSSPATIINTQYFGPGTRLTVL.

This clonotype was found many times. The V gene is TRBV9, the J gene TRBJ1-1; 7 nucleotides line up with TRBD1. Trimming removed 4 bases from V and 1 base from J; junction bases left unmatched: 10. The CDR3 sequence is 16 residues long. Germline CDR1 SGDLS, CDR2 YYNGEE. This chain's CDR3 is CASSFDATGSNTEAFF. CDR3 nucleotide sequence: TGTGCCAGCAGCTTTGACGCGACAGGGTCGAACACTGAAGCTTTCTTT.

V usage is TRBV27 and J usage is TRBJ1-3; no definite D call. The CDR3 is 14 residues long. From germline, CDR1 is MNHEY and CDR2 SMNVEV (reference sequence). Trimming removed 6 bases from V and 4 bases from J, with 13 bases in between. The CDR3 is CASSLRGQGNTIYF. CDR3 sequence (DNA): TGTGCCAGCAGCCTAAGAGGCCAAGGAAACACCATATATTTT.

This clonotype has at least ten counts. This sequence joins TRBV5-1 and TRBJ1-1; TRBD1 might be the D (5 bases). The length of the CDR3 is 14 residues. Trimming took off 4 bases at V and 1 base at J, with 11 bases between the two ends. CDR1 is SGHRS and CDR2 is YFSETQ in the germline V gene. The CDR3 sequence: CASSQGTANTEAFF. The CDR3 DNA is TGCGCCAGCAGCCAAGGGACGGCGAACACTGAAGCTTTCTTT.

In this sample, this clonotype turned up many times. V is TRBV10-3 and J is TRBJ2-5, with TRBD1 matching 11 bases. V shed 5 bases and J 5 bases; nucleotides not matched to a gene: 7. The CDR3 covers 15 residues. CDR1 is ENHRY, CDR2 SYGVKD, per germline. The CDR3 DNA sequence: TGTGCCATCAGTCCCGGGACAGGGGGGACGGAGACCCAGTACTTC. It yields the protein CAISPGTGGTETQYF.

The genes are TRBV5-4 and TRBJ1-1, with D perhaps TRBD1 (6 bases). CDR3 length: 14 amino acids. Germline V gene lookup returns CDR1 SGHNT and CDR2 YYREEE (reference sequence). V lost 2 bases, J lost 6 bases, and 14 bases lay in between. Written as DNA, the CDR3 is TGTGCCAGCAGCTTAAACCCGGGACAACCTGAAGCTTTCTTT. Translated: CASSLNPGQPEAFF.

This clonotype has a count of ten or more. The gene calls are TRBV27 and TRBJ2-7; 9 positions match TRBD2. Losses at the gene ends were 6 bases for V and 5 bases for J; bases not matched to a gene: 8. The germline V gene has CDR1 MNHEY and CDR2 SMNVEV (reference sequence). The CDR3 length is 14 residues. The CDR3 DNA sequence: TGTGCCAGCAGATTTAGCGGGAGTATAGACGAGCAGTACTTC. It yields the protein CASRFSGSIDEQYF.

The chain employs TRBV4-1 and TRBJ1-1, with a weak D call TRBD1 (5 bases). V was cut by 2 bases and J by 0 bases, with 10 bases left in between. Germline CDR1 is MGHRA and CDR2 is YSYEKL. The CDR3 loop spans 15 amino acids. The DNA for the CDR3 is TGCGCCAGCAGCCAAAGTCGGGACCTGAACACTGAAGCTTTCTTT. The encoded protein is CASSQSRDLNTEAFF.

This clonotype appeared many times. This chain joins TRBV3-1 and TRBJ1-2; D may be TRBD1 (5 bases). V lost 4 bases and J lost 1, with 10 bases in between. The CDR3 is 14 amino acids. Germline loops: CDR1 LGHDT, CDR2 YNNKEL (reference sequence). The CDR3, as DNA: TGTGCCAGCAGCCTTTCGACAGTTAACTATGGCTACACCTTC. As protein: CASSLSTVNYGYTF.

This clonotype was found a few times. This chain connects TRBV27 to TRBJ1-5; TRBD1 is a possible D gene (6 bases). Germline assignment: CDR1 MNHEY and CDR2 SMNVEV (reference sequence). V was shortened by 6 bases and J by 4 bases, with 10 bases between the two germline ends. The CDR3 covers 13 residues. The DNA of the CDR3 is TGTGCCAGCAGGACAGGTGAAAATCAGCCCCAGCATTTT. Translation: CASRTGENQPQHF.

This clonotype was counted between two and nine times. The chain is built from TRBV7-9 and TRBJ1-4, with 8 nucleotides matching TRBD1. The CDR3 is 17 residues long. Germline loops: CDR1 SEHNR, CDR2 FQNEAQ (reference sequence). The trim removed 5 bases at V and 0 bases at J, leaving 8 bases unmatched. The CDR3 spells CASSRYRGGTTNEKLFF. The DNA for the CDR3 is TGTGCCAGCAGCAGATACAGGGGGGGAACAACTAATGAAAAACTGTTTTTT. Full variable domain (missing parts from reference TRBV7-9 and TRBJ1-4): DTGVSQNPRHKITKRGQNVTFRCDPISEHNRLYWYRQTLGQGPEFLTYFQNEAQLEKSRLLSDRFSAERPKGSFSTLEIQRTEQGDSAMYLCASSRYRGGTTNEKLFFGSGTQLSVL.

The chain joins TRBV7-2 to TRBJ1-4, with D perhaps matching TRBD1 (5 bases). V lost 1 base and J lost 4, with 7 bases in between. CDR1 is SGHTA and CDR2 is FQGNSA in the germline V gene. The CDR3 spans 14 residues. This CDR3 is CASSLGGINEKLFF. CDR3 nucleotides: TGTGCCAGCAGCTTAGGGGGGATTAATGAAAAACTGTTTTTT.

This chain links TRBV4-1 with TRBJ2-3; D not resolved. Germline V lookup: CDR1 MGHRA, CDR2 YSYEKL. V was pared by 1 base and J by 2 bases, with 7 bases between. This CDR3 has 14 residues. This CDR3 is CASSQVISTDTQYF. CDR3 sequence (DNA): TGCGCCAGCAGCCAAGTGATTTCCACAGATACGCAGTATTTT.

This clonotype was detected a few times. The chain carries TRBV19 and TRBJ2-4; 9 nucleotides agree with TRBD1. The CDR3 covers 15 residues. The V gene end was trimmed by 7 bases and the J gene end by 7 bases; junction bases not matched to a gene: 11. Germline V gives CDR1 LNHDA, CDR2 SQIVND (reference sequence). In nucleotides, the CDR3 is TGTGCCAGTACCACAGGGGGCGTACAGGGCAACATTCAGTACTTC. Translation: CASTTGGVQGNIQYF.

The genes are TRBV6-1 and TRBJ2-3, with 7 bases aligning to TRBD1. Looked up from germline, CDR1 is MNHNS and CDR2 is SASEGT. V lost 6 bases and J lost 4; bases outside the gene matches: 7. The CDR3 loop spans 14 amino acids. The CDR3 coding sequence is TGTGCCAGCAGGAGAGACAGGGTGGCAGATACGCAGTATTTT. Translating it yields CASRRDRVADTQYF.